The present T cell receptor (beta chain) was sequenced within a study of naive and memory T cell subsets. General observations from the study: TCR abundance followed a power law differing between naive and memory subsets.

The V gene lost 6 bases and the J gene lost 1 base, with 9 bases spanning the gap. This CDR3 contains 13 residues. Separate alpha and beta amplification began at the second PCR step. CD8 T cells were positively selected from what remained after CD4 positive selection. Both TRBC1 and TRBC2 were covered by a beta constant-region primer of two equimolar oligonucleotides. The ligated cDNA underwent four PCR rounds using SP2 and nested alpha and beta constant-region primers. The cDNA 3' end received a ligated single-stranded oligonucleotide carrying the SP2 primer and a 12-nucleotide UMI. MiXCR was run by TCRdb on the UMI-ligation and nested PCR reads, yielding one entry per CDR3 protein. The data hold some 80,000 distinct CDR3 sequences, with roughly 9.2% observed a single time. This clonotype occurred a few times. Its antigen is unidentified.

This TCR was recovered from a human donor in good health. The sample consisted of naive CD8+ T cells from blood. This chain joins TRBV12-3 or TRBV12-4 and TRBJ1-1; D call uncertain. CDR3 DNA sequence: TGTGCCAGCAGCCGGGATTGGAACACTGAAGCTTTCTTT. It yields the protein CASSRDWNTEAFF.